This is a list of T cell receptor beta chains from one sample in a study of T cell responses to AZD1222 COVID-19 vaccine. Assay used: immunoSEQ multiplex PCR; TCRdb lists only in-frame clones, some missing. The table includes around 80,000 clones, about 80% detected once. The sequencing used peripheral blood, collected 28 days after the second AZD1222 dose. These receptors came from an adult who received the AZD1222 COVID-19 vaccine. Both conserved end residues are part of each CDR3. Fields, in order: V gene, D gene, J gene, clone size, CDR3 DNA, CDR3 protein. D genes are given only for firm matches. Clone sizes are given selectively: once, few, many, or a class where the clone is expanded.

v_call: TRBV6-4
d_call: NA
j_call: TRBJ1-2
clone_size: NA
cdr3_nt: TGTGCCAGCAGTGCCGGACTGGGAAACTATGGCTACACCTTC
cdr3_aa: CASSAGLGNYGYTF

v_call: TRBV5-1
d_call: NA
j_call: TRBJ2-2
clone_size: NA
cdr3_nt: TGCGCCAGCAGTCCTGGCCCCCAGGAGAACACCGGGGAGCTGTTTTTT
cdr3_aa: CASSPGPQENTGELFF

v_call: TRBV24-1
d_call: TRBD2
j_call: TRBJ2-3
clone_size: NA
cdr3_nt: TGTGCCACCAGTGATTCGGGACTAGGGAGGGTGGATACGCAGTATTTT
cdr3_aa: CATSDSGLGRVDTQYF

v_call: TRBV28
d_call: TRBD2
j_call: TRBJ2-1
clone_size: few
cdr3_nt: TGTGCCAGCAGTGCCATCCGACTAGCGGGACCATACAATGAGCAGTTCTTC
cdr3_aa: CASSAIRLAGPYNEQFF

v_call: TRBV11-2
d_call: TRBD2
j_call: TRBJ2-7
clone_size: NA
cdr3_nt: TGTGCCAGCAGCTTAGTCCTGGCTAGCGGGAGAGGGGAGCAGTACTTC
cdr3_aa: CASSLVLASGRGEQYF

v_call: TRBV5-6
d_call: NA
j_call: TRBJ2-3
clone_size: NA
cdr3_nt: TGTGCCAGCAGCTTGCTCCGCGGGGCAGATACGCAGTATTTT
cdr3_aa: CASSLLRGADTQYF

v_call: TRBV27
d_call: NA
j_call: TRBJ1-4
clone_size: NA
cdr3_nt: TGTGCCAGCAGTTCTCGGGCCCGTCAGATCGAAAAACTGTTTTTT
cdr3_aa: CASSSRARQIEKLFF

v_call: TRBV5-1
d_call: TRBD2
j_call: TRBJ2-1
clone_size: NA
cdr3_nt: TGCGCCAGCAGCTTAGGCGGGGGGGATCTTTACAATGAGCAGTTCTTC
cdr3_aa: CASSLGGGDLYNEQFF

v_call: TRBV7-9
d_call: TRBD2
j_call: TRBJ2-1
clone_size: NA
cdr3_nt: TGTGCCAGCAGCTTACCTTGGCGGGAGGGCCTGGGGAATGAGCAGTTCTTC
cdr3_aa: CASSLPWREGLGNEQFF

v_call: TRBV10-3
d_call: TRBD2
j_call: TRBJ2-2
clone_size: NA
cdr3_nt: TGTGCCATCATCGCGGGAGGGCCTGCCGGGGAGCTGTTTTTT
cdr3_aa: CAIIAGGPAGELFF

v_call: TRBV4-1
d_call: TRBD1
j_call: TRBJ2-7
clone_size: NA
cdr3_nt: TGCGCCAGCAGCCAAGATGGGGGACAGGGGTGGGAGCAGTACTTC
cdr3_aa: CASSQDGGQGWEQYF

v_call: TRBV3-1/TRBV3-2
d_call: NA
j_call: TRBJ2-3
clone_size: few
cdr3_nt: TGTGCCAGCAGCCCCCTCCGGGAGTCCCGATATACGCAGTATTTT
cdr3_aa: CASSPLRESRYTQYF

v_call: TRBV29-1
d_call: TRBD1
j_call: TRBJ1-1
clone_size: once
cdr3_nt: TGCAGCGTGATGACAGGGACTGAAGCTTTCTTT
cdr3_aa: CSVMTGTEAFF

v_call: TRBV28
d_call: NA
j_call: TRBJ2-5
clone_size: NA
cdr3_nt: TGTGCCAGCAGTTTTTTTAACAGACAAGAGACCCAGTACTTC
cdr3_aa: CASSFFNRQETQYF

v_call: TRBV28
d_call: NA
j_call: TRBJ2-7
clone_size: NA
cdr3_nt: TGTGCCAGCAGTTTTGGAGACTACGAGCAGTACTTC
cdr3_aa: CASSFGDYEQYF

v_call: TRBV9
d_call: NA
j_call: TRBJ2-2
clone_size: NA
cdr3_nt: TGTGCCAGCAGCACCCACCCGACAGCCACGAACACCGGGGAGCTGTTTTTT
cdr3_aa: CASSTHPTATNTGELFF

v_call: TRBV28
d_call: TRBD1
j_call: TRBJ1-4
clone_size: once
cdr3_nt: TGTGCCAGCAGTTCACCCGGGACAGGTCAATCACTGTTTTTT
cdr3_aa: CASSSPGTGQSLFF

v_call: TRBV6-2/TRBV6-3
d_call: NA
j_call: TRBJ2-4
clone_size: NA
cdr3_nt: TGTGCCAGCAGCCTAGGGGGGGAAGAAAACATTCAGTACTTC
cdr3_aa: CASSLGGEENIQYF

v_call: TRBV21-1
d_call: NA
j_call: TRBJ1-2
clone_size: NA
cdr3_nt: TGTGCCAGCAGCAAAATATCGACGACGGACAGGTTATATGGCTACACCTTC
cdr3_aa: CASSKISTTDRLYGYTF

v_call: TRBV5-4
d_call: TRBD2
j_call: TRBJ2-1
clone_size: NA
cdr3_nt: TGTGCCAGCAGCTCCCCTAGCGGGAGGCTCAACAATGAGCAGTTCTTC
cdr3_aa: CASSSPSGRLNNEQFF

v_call: TRBV20-1
d_call: NA
j_call: TRBJ1-5
clone_size: NA
cdr3_nt: TGCAGTGCTAGTGGACCGGCGGGTCAGCCCCAGCATTTT
cdr3_aa: CSASGPAGQPQHF

v_call: TRBV24-1
d_call: NA
j_call: TRBJ1-4
clone_size: NA
cdr3_nt: TGTGCCACCAGTGATTCGGGGGGAAATGAAAAACTGTTTTTT
cdr3_aa: CATSDSGGNEKLFF

v_call: TRBV30
d_call: NA
j_call: TRBJ1-3
clone_size: NA
cdr3_nt: TGTGCCTGGAGTGTCCGCTCTGGAAACACCATATATTTT
cdr3_aa: CAWSVRSGNTIYF

v_call: TRBV2
d_call: TRBD2
j_call: TRBJ2-6
clone_size: NA
cdr3_nt: TGTGCCAGCAGTGAAGCGGGGCTAGCGGGAGAGGTCCTGACTTTC
cdr3_aa: CASSEAGLAGEVLTF

v_call: TRBV7-3
d_call: NA
j_call: TRBJ2-1
clone_size: NA
cdr3_nt: TGTGCCAGCAGCTTAACGCAAGGGGCAGATGAGCAGTTCTTC
cdr3_aa: CASSLTQGADEQFF

v_call: TRBV6-2/TRBV6-3
d_call: NA
j_call: TRBJ2-1
clone_size: NA
cdr3_nt: TGTGCCAGCAGTTACGTTGGCGAAAAGCAGTTCTTC
cdr3_aa: CASSYVGEKQFF

v_call: TRBV19
d_call: NA
j_call: TRBJ1-2
clone_size: NA
cdr3_nt: TGTGCCAGTACGGACACCCCGGCCGGGGCTAACTATGGCTACACCTTC
cdr3_aa: CASTDTPAGANYGYTF

v_call: TRBV9
d_call: NA
j_call: TRBJ2-2
clone_size: NA
cdr3_nt: TGTGCCAGCAGCGTTGGCAACACCGGGGAGCTGTTTTTT
cdr3_aa: CASSVGNTGELFF

v_call: TRBV28
d_call: TRBD2
j_call: TRBJ2-1
clone_size: NA
cdr3_nt: TGTGCCAGCAGCTCAACAAATCAGCGGGAGGCTAAATACAATGAGCAGTTCTTC
cdr3_aa: CASSSTNQREAKYNEQFF

v_call: TRBV15
d_call: NA
j_call: TRBJ1-1
clone_size: NA
cdr3_nt: TGTGCCACCAGCAGAGACAGGGTTCACACTGAAGCTTTCTTT
cdr3_aa: CATSRDRVHTEAFF

v_call: TRBV3-1/TRBV3-2
d_call: NA
j_call: TRBJ2-1
clone_size: NA
cdr3_nt: TGTGCCAGCAGCCAAGTGGGAGTTGCCAATGAGCAGTTCTTC
cdr3_aa: CASSQVGVANEQFF

v_call: TRBV27
d_call: NA
j_call: TRBJ2-7
clone_size: NA
cdr3_nt: TGTGCCAGCAGCCTCGACCGGAGCTCCTACGAGCAGTACTTC
cdr3_aa: CASSLDRSSYEQYF

v_call: TRBV25-1
d_call: NA
j_call: TRBJ2-1
clone_size: NA
cdr3_nt: TGTGCCAGCATTGCAGGGATGGGTAATGAGCAGTTCTTC
cdr3_aa: CASIAGMGNEQFF